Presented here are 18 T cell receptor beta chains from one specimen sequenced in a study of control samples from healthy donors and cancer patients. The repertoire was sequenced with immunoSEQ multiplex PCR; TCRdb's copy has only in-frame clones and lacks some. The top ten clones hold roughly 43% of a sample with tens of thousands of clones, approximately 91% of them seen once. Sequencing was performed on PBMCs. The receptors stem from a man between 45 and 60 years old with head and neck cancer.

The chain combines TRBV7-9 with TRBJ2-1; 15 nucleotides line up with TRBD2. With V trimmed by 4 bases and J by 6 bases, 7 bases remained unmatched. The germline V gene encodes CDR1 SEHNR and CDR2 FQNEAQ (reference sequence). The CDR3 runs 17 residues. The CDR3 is CASSSRGTSGRSNEQFF. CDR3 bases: TGTGCCAGCAGCTCCCGGGGGACTAGCGGGAGGTCCAATGAGCAGTTCTTC.

CDR3 sequence: CASSGRGSSYNSPLHF. CDR3 sequence (DNA): TGTGCCAGTAGTGGCAGGGGTTCCTCCTATAATTCACCCCTCCACTTT. V gene TRBV19 combines with J gene TRBJ1-6; TRBD1 is a possible D gene (6 bases). Germline lookup yields CDR1 LNHDA and CDR2 SQIVND (reference sequence). The CDR3 runs to 16 residues. Trimming removed 5 bases at V and 0 bases at J, with 11 bases between.

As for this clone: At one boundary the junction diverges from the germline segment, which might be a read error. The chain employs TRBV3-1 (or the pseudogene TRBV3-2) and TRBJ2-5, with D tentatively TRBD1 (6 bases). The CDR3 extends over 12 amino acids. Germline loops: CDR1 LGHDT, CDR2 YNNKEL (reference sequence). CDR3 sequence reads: CASSQDGQTEHF. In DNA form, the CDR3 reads TGTGCCAGCAGCCAGGACGGACAGACCGAGCACTTC.

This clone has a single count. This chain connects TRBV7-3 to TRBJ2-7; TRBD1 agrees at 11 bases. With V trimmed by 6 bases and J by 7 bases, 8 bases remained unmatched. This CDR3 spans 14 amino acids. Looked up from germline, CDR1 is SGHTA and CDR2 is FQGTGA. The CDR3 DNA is TGTGCCAGCAGTCGGACAGGGGGCGGGGGGGAGCAGTACTTC. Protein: CASSRTGGGGEQYF. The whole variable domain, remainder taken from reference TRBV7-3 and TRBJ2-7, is GAGVSQTPSNKVTEKGKYVELRCDPISGHTALYWYRQSLGQGPEFLIYFQGTGAADDSGLPNDRFFAVRPEGSVSTLKIQRTERGDSAVYLCASSRTGGGGEQYFGPGTRLTVT.

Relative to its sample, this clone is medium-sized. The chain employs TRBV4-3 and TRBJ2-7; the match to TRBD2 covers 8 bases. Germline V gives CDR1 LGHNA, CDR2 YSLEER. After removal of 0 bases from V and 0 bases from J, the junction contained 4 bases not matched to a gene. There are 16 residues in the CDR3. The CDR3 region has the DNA TGCGCCAGCAGCCAAGAATTTAGCGGGATCTCCTACGAGCAGTACTTC. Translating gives CASSQEFSGISYEQYF.

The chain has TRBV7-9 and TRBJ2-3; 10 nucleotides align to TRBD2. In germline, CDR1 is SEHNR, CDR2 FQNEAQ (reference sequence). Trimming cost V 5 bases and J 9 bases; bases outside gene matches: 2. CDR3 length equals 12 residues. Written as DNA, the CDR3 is TGTGCCAGCAGCCGGGGACTAGCGACGCAGTATTTT. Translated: CASSRGLATQYF.

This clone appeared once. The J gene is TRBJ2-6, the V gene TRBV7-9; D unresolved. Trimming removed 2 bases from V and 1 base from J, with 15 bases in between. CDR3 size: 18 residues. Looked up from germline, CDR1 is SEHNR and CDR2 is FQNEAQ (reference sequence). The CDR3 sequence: CASSLFLPGRSGANVLTF. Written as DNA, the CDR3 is TGTGCCAGCAGCTTATTTCTACCCGGAAGGTCTGGGGCCAACGTCCTGACTTTC.

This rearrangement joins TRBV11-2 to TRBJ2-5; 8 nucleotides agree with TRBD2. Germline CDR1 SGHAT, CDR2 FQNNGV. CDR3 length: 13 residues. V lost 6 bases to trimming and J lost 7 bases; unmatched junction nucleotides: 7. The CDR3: CASRSSGGGTQYF. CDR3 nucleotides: TGTGCCAGCAGATCAAGCGGGGGAGGGACCCAGTACTTC.

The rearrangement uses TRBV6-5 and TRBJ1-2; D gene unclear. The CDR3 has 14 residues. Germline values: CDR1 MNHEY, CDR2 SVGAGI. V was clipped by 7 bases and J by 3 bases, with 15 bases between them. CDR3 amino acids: CASTHRRADYGYTF. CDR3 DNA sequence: TGTGCCAGCACCCATCGGAGGGCCGACTATGGCTACACCTTC.

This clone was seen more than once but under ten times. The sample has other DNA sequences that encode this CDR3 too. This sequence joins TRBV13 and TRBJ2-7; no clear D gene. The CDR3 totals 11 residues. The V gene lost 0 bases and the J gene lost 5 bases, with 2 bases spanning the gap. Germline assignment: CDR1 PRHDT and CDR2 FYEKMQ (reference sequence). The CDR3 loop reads CASSLGDEQYF. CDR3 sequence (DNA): TGTGCCAGCAGCTTAGGCGACGAGCAGTACTTC.

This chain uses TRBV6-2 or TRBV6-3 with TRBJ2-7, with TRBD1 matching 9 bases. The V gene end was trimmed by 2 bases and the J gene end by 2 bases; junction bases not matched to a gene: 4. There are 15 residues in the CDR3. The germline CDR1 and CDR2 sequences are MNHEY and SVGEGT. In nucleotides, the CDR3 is TGTGCCAGCAGTTACGAGGGGACAGGGCCCTACGAGCAGTACTTC. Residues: CASSYEGTGPYEQYF.

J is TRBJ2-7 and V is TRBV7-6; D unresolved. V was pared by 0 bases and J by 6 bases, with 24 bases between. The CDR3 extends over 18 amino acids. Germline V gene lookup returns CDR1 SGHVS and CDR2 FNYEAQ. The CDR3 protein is CASSLAAQAPEGSSEQYF. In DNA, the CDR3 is TGTGCCAGCAGCTTAGCGGCTCAGGCGCCGGAAGGTTCGTCCGAGCAGTACTTC. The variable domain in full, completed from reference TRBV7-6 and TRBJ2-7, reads GAGVSQSPRYKVTKRGQDVALRCDPISGHVSLYWYRQALGQGPEFLTYFNYEAQQDKSGLPNDRFSAERPEGSISTLTIQRTEQRDSAMYRCASSLAAQAPEGSSEQYFGPGTRLTVT.

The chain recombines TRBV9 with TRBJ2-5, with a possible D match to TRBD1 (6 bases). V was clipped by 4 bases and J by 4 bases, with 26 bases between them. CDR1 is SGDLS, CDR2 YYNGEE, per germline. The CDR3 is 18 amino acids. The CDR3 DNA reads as TGTGCCAGCAGCCCAGGGGTGAGCACAATTGCGGGCATAGAGACCCAGTACTTC. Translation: CASSPGVSTIAGIETQYF.

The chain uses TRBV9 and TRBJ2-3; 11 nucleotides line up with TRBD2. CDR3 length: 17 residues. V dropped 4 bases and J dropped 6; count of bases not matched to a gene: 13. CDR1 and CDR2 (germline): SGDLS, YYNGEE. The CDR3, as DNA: TGTGCCAGCAGCACCCTAGGGGTAGCGGGAGGGCCCGATACGCAGTATTTT. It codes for CASSTLGVAGGPDTQYF.

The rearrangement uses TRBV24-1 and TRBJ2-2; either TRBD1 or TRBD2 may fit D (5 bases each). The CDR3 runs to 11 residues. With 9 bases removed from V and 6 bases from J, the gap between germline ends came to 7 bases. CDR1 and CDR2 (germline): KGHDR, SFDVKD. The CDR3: CATGGAGELFF. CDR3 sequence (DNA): TGTGCCACCGGGGGAGCCGGGGAGCTGTTTTTT.

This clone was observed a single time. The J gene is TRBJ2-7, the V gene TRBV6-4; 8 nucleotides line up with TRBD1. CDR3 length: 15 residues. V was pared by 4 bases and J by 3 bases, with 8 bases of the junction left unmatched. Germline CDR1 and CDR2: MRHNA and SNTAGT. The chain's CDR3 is CASSVEAGGGYEQYF. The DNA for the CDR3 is TGTGCCAGCAGTGTGGAGGCAGGGGGCGGCTACGAGCAGTACTTC.

The CDR3 reads CASTGGGDPFRTQYF. CDR3 coding DNA: TGCGCCAGCACGGGAGGAGGAGACCCTTTTCGGACCCAGTACTTC. The chain links TRBV5-1 to TRBJ2-5, with 7 bases identical to TRBD2. J gave up 7 bases and V 6 bases, and 15 bases lay outside the gene matches. Per the germline V gene, CDR1 is SGHRS and CDR2 is YFSETQ. This CDR3 has 15 amino acids.

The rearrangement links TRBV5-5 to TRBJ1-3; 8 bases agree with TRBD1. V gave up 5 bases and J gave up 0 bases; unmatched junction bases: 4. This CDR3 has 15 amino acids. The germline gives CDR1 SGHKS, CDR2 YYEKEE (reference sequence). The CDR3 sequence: CASRRDRSSGNTIYF. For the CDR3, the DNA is TGTGCCAGCAGGCGGGACAGGAGCTCTGGAAACACCATATATTTT.